Each of the 3 T cell receptor beta chains below was sequenced from the same sample in a study of blood T cells in healthy people across ages. With a J-beta primer mix and a sample-barcoded 5' primer, a second PCR ran 7 to 11 cycles. MiXCR was run by TCRdb on the 5' RACE reads, yielding one entry per CDR3 protein. The data contain about 680,000 distinct CDR3 sequences, 45% to 50% of them seen just once; the ten biggest clones take up roughly a third. The sample taken for sequencing was blood. Every receptor here comes from a woman aged 60-70 years in good health.

The CDR3 spells CASSADRVQEQYF. CDR3 in DNA: TGTGCCAGCAGCGCGGACAGGGTCCAGGAGCAGTACTTC. The chain combines TRBV27 with TRBJ2-5, with 8 bases that match TRBD1. The J segment lost 11 bases and the V segment lost 6 bases, leaving 11 bases of the junction unmatched. Germline CDR1 is MNHEY and CDR2 is SMNVEV (reference sequence). The CDR3 loop spans 13 amino acids.

This chain uses TRBV5-1 with TRBJ2-5, with 8 nucleotides matching TRBD1. The junction had 12 bases not matched to a gene; V was cut back by 3 bases and J by 5 bases. This CDR3 is 16 amino acids long. Germline lookup yields CDR1 SGHRS and CDR2 YFSETQ. The CDR3 sequence: CASSSLRTGKGETQYF. In DNA, the CDR3 is TGCGCCAGCAGCTCACTTCGGACAGGGAAAGGGGAGACCCAGTACTTC. Full variable domain (outside the CDR3, taken from reference TRBV5-1 and TRBJ2-5): KAGVTQTPRYLIKTRGQQVTLSCSPISGHRSVSWYQQTPGQGLQFLFEYFSETQRNKGNFPGRFSGRQFSNSRSEMNVSTLELGDSALYLCASSSLRTGKGETQYFGPGTRLLVL.

This clonotype has only one observation. The V and J genes are TRBV25-1 and TRBJ2-1; D tentatively fits TRBD1 or TRBD2 (5 bases each). Germline CDR1 reads MGHDK; CDR2 reads SYGVNS. Trimming shortened V by 3 bases and J by 4 bases, and 19 bases separated the two germline ends. The CDR3 has 17 residues. In DNA, the CDR3 is TGTGCCAGCAGTGAGACTTCGGGACGGATATTTTACAATGAGCAGTTCTTC. Its translation is CASSETSGRIFYNEQFF. Drawing the rest from reference TRBV25-1 and TRBJ2-1, the complete variable domain is EADIYQTPRYLVIGTGKKITLECSQTMGHDKMYWYQQDPGMELHLIHYSYGVNSTEKGDLSSESTVSRIRTEHFPLTLESARPSHTSQYLCASSETSGRIFYNEQFFGPGTRLTVL.